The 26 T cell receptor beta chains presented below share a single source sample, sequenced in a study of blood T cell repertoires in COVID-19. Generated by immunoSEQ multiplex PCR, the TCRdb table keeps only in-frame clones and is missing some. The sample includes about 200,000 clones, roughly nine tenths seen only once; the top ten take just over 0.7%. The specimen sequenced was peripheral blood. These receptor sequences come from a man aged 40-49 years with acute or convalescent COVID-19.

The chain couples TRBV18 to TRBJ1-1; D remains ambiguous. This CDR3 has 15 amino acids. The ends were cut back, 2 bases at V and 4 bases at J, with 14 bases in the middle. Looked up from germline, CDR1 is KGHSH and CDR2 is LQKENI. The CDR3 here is CASSPTVAEGTEAFF. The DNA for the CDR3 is TGTGCCAGCTCACCAACGGTGGCTGAGGGCACTGAAGCTTTCTTT.

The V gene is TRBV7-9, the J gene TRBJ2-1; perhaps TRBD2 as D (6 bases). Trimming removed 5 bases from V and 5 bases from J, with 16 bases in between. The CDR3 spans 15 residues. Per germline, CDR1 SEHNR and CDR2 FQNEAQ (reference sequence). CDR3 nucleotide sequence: TGTGCCAGCAGCCCCAGACTAGATCCCCACAATGAGCAGTTCTTC. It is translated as CASSPRLDPHNEQFF. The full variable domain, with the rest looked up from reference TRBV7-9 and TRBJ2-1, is DTGVSQNPRHKITKRGQNVTFRCDPISEHNRLYWYRQTLGQGPEFLTYFQNEAQLEKSRLLSDRFSAERPKGSFSTLEIQRTEQGDSAMYLCASSPRLDPHNEQFFGPGTRLTVL.

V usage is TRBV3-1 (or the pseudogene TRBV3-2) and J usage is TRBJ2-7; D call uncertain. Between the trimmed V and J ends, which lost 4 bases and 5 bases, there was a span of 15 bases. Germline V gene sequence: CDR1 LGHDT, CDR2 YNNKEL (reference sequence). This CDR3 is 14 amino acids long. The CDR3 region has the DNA TGTGCCAGCAGCCCGCAGGTATCTTGGCACGAGCAGTACTTC. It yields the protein CASSPQVSWHEQYF.

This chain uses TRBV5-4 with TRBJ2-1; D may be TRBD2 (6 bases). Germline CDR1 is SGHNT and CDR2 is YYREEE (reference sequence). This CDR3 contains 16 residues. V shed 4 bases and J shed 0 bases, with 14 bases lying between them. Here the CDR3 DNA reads TGTGCCAGCAGCCTTGGGACTGCGAGCTCCTACAATGAGCAGTTCTTC. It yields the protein CASSLGTASSYNEQFF.

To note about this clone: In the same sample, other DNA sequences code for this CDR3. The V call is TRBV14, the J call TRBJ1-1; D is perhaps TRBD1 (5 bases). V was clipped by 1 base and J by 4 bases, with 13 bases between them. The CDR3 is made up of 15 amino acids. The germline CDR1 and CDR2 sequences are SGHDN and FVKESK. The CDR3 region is CASSQVGGGSTEAFF. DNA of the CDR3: TGTGCCAGCAGCCAAGTGGGCGGGGGAAGCACTGAAGCTTTCTTT. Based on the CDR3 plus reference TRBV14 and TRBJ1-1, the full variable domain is EAGVTQFPSHSVIEKGQTVTLRCDPISGHDNLYWYRRVMGKEIKFLLHFVKESKQDESGMPNNRFLAERTGGTYSTLKVQPAELEDSGVYFCASSQVGGGSTEAFFGQGTRLTVV.

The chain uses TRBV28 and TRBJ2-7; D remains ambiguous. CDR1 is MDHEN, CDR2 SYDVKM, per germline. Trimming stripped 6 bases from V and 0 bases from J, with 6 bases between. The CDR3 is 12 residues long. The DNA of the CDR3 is TGTGCCAGCAGGCGCATCTCCTACGAGCAGTACTTC. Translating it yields CASRRISYEQYF.

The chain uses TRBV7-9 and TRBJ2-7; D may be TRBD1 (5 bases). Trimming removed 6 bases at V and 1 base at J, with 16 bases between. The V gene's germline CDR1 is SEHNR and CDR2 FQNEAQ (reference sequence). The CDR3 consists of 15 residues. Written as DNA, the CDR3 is TGTGCCAGCAGATATACTACGGACACTTCCTACGAGCAGTACTTC. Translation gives CASRYTTDTSYEQYF.

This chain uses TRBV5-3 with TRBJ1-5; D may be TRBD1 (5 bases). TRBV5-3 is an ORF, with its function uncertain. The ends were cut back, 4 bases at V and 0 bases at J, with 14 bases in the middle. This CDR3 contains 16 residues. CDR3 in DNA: TGTGCCAGAAGCCCCGGGGGGACTTCTAGCAATCAGCCCCAGCATTTT. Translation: CARSPGGTSSNQPQHF.

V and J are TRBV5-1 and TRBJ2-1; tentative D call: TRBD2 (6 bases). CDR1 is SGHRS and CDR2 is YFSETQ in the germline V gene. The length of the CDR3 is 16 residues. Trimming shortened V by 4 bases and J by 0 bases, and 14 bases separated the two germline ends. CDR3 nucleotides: TGCGCCAGCAGCCAACGGGACTCGAGCTCCTACAATGAGCAGTTCTTC. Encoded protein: CASSQRDSSSYNEQFF.

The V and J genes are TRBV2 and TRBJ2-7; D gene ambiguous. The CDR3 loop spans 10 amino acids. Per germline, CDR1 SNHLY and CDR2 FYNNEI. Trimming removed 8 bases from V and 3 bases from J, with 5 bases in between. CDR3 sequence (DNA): TGTGCCAGCCGGAGCTACGAGCAGTACTTC. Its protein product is CASRSYEQYF.

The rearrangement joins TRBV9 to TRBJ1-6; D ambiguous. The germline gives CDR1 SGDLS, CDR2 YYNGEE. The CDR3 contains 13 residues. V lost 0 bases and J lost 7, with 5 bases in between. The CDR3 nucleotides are TGTGCCAGCAGCGTAGGCGAGAATTCACCCCTCCACTTT. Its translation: CASSVGENSPLHF.

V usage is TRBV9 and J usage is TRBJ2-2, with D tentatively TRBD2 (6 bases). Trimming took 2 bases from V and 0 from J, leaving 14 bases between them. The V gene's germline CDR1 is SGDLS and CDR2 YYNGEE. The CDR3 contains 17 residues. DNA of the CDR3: TGTGCCAGCAGCGTTCGAGGAGGGTTCGCGAACACCGGGGAGCTGTTTTTT. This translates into CASSVRGGFANTGELFF.

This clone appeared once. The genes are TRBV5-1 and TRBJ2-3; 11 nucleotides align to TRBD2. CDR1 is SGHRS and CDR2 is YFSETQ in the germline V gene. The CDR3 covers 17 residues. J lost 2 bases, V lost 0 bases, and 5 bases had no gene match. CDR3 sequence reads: CASSLGGLAEATDTQYF. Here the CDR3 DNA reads TGCGCCAGCAGCTTGGGGGGACTAGCGGAGGCCACAGATACGCAGTATTTT.

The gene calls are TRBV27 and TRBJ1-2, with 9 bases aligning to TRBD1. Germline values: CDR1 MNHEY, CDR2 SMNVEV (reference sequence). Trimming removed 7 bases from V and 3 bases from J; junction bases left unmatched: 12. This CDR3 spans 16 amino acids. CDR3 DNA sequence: TGTGCCAGCACTCCCGGGACAGGGCGGAGCCACTATGGCTACACCTTC. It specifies CASTPGTGRSHYGYTF.

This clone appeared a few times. In DNA form, the CDR3 reads TGTGCCAGCAGGTGGGGGCAGGATGGCTACACCTTC. This encodes CASRWGQDGYTF. The chain couples TRBV25-1 to TRBJ1-2, with D tentatively TRBD1 (6 bases). The germline V and J ends were trimmed by 6 bases and 6 bases, with 11 bases remaining between them. This CDR3 has 12 residues. CDR1 MGHDK and CDR2 SYGVNS come from the germline V gene.

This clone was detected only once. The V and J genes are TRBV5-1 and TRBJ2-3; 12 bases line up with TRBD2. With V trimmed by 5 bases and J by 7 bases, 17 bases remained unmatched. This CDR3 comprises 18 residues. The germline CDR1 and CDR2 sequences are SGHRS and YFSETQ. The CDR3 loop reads CASRGASGRAESPYTQYF. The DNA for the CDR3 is TGCGCCAGCAGAGGCGCTAGCGGGAGGGCCGAGTCCCCGTATACGCAGTATTTT.

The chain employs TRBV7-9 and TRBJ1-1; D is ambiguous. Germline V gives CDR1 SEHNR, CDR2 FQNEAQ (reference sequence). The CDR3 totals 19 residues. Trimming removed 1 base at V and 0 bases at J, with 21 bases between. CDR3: CASSLGAPAPPGMNTEAFF. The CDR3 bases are TGTGCCAGCAGCTTAGGAGCCCCGGCCCCCCCGGGGATGAACACTGAAGCTTTCTTT.

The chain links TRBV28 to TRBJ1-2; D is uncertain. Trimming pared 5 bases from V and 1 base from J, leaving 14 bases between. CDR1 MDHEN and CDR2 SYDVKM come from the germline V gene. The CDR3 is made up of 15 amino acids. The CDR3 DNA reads TGTGCCAGCAGTGCTCCCTCAGAGGTTAACTATGGCTACACCTTC. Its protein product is CASSAPSEVNYGYTF.

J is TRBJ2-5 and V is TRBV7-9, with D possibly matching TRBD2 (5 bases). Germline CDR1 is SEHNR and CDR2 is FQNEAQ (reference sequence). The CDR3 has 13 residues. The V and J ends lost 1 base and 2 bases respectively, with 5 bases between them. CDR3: CASSLGGQETQYF. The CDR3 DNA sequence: TGTGCCAGCAGCTTAGGAGGGCAAGAGACCCAGTACTTC.

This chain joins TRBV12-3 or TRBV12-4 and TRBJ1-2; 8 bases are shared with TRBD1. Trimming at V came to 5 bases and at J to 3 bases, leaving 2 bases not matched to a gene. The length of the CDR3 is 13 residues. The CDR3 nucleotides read TGTGCCAGCAGTCCAGGGGGCGACTATGGCTACACCTTC. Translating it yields CASSPGGDYGYTF.

The CDR3 DNA sequence: TGCAGCGTCGCCTTTTCTCGTGGGGCCACCGGGGAGCTGTTTTTT. As protein: CSVAFSRGATGELFF. The rearrangement joins TRBV29-1 to TRBJ2-2; possible D gene TRBD1, 5 bases. The germline V gene encodes CDR1 SQVTM and CDR2 ANQGSEA. This CDR3 spans 15 amino acids. V lost 6 bases to trimming and J lost 4 bases, with 18 bases between them.

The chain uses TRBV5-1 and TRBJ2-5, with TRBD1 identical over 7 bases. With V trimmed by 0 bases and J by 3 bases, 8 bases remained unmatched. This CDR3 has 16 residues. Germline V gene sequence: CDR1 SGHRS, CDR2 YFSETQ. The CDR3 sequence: CASSLAVTGMKETQYF. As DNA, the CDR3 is TGCGCCAGCAGCTTGGCTGTGACAGGGATGAAAGAGACCCAGTACTTC.

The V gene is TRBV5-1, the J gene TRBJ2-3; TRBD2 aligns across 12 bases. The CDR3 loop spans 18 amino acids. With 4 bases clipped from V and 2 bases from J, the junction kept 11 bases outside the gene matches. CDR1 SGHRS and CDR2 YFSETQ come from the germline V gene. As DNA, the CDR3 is TGCGCCAGCAGCAGGATTACTAGCGGGGGGACCTCCACAGATACGCAGTATTTT. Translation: CASSRITSGGTSTDTQYF.

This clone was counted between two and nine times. The CDR3 protein is CASSLSGGSNQPQHF. The CDR3 nucleotides are TGTGCCAGCAGCTTATCAGGGGGCTCCAATCAGCCCCAGCATTTT. The chain links TRBV7-2 to TRBJ1-5; 8 bases fit TRBD1. V lost 2 bases to trimming and J lost 3 bases; unmatched junction nucleotides: 3. This CDR3 is 15 amino acids long. Germline V gives CDR1 SGHTA, CDR2 FQGNSA.

CDR3 nucleotides: TGTGCCAGCAGTTGGGGCGGCGACAACACCGGGGAGCTGTTTTTT. This codes for CASSWGGDNTGELFF. The chain combines TRBV6-5 with TRBJ2-2; maybe TRBD1 (5 bases). V shed 4 bases and J shed 2 bases, with 11 bases lying between them. The germline V gene encodes CDR1 MNHEY and CDR2 SVGAGI. The CDR3 length is 15 residues.

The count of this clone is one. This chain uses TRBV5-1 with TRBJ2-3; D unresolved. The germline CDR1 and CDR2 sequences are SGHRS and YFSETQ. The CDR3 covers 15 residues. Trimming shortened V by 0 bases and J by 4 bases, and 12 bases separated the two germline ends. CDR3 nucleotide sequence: TGCGCCAGCAGCTTGGCTGTGTCCGAGTCAGATACGCAGTATTTT. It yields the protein CASSLAVSESDTQYF.